These T cell receptor beta chains were read from a single sample in a study of blood T cell repertoires in COVID-19. TCRdb's table, derived via immunoSEQ multiplex PCR, lists solely in-frame clones and lacks some. The sample contains about 420,000 clones, around nine tenths of which appear only once. Sequences were obtained from peripheral blood. The receptors stem from a man between 18 and 29 years old with COVID-19, enrolled during active disease. CDR3s include the opening cysteine and the closing phenylalanine or tryptophan. The D gene is left open where the match is weak. Only some rows state a clone size, as once, few, many or a class for expanded clones.

J | size | D | V | CDR3 | DNA
TRBJ2-7 | - | - | TRBV27 | CASSFAQWEITYEQYF | TGTGCCAGCAGTTTTGCACAGTGGGAGATTACCTACGAGCAGTACTTC
TRBJ1-1 | - | - | TRBV5-4 | CASSPRAGEYTEAFF | TGTGCCAGCAGCCCCCGGGCTGGGGAGTACACTGAAGCTTTCTTT
TRBJ1-1 | - | - | TRBV10-1 | CASSEYGGAGTEAFF | TGCGCCAGCAGTGAGTATGGGGGCGCAGGCACTGAAGCTTTCTTT
TRBJ2-1 | - | - | TRBV6-5 | CASSFDTLDYNEQFF | TGTGCCAGCAGTTTCGACACCTTGGACTACAATGAGCAGTTCTTC
TRBJ1-5 | - | - | TRBV27 | CASSFAGNQPQHF | TGTGCCAGCAGTTTTGCGGGAAATCAGCCCCAGCATTTT
TRBJ2-5 | - | TRBD2 | TRBV6-2/TRBV6-3 | CASSRVRGGGETQYF | TGTGCCAGCAGTAGAGTCCGGGGGGGCGGAGAGACCCAGTACTTC
TRBJ2-1 | - | TRBD2 | TRBV5-6 | CASSLGISLAGRWGNEQFF | TGTGCCAGCAGCTTGGGAATTTCTCTAGCGGGTCGGTGGGGCAATGAGCAGTTCTTC
TRBJ1-5 | once | - | TRBV25-1 | CASSEGGGSNQPQHF | TGTGCCAGCAGTGAGGGAGGCGGTAGCAATCAGCCCCAGCATTTT
TRBJ1-2 | - | TRBD1 | TRBV9 | CASSPGTGTHYGYTF | TGTGCCAGCAGCCCGGGGACAGGGACACACTATGGCTACACCTTC
TRBJ2-1 | - | - | TRBV6-5 | CASSPTRILGNEQFF | TGTGCCAGCAGTCCTACTAGGATCCTGGGGAATGAGCAGTTCTTC
TRBJ2-5 | - | - | TRBV5-1 | CASSLAYDYAPETQYF | TGCGCCAGCAGCTTGGCCTATGACTACGCTCCTGAGACCCAGTACTTC
TRBJ2-3 | once | TRBD1 | TRBV6-4 | CASSEGTGADTQYF | TGTGCCAGCAGTGAGGGGACAGGGGCAGATACGCAGTATTTT
TRBJ1-1 | - | - | TRBV6-2/TRBV6-3 | CASSYSNGQSLVNTEAFF | TGTGCCAGCAGTTACTCGAACGGACAGTCCCTGGTGAACACTGAAGCTTTCTTT
TRBJ2-7 | - | - | TRBV23-1 | CASSQETVAYEQYF | TGCGCCAGCAGTCAGGAAACAGTAGCCTACGAGCAGTACTTC
TRBJ2-7 | - | - | TRBV7-6 | CASSLAPSGDPRSSYEQYF | TGTGCCAGCAGCTTAGCACCTTCGGGGGACCCTAGGAGCTCCTACGAGCAGTACTTC
TRBJ2-5 | once | - | TRBV11-3 | CASSLREETQYF | TGTGCCAGCAGCTTACGGGAAGAGACCCAGTACTTC
TRBJ1-4 | - | - | TRBV21-1 | CASSQGRGLTNEKLFF | TGTGCCAGCAGCCAGGGTAGGGGCCTAACTAATGAAAAACTGTTTTTT
TRBJ2-7 | once | - | TRBV6-5 | CASTFSSYEQYF | TGTGCCAGCACCTTCAGCTCCTACGAGCAGTACTTC
TRBJ1-4 | - | - | TRBV7-2 | CASSLGQLGNEKLFF | TGTGCCAGCAGCTTAGGACAGCTTGGTAATGAAAAACTGTTTTTT
TRBJ2-4 | - | TRBD1 | TRBV11-2 | CASRAQGENIQYF | TGTGCCAGCAGAGCACAGGGGGAGAACATTCAGTACTTC
TRBJ1-1 | - | - | TRBV6-5 | CASSYSGGRTNTEAFF | TGTGCCAGCAGTTACTCCGGGGGGCGGACGAACACTGAAGCTTTCTTT
TRBJ2-1 | - | - | TRBV5-6 | CASSYRGGFYNEQFF | TGTGCCAGCAGCTACAGGGGAGGCTTTTACAATGAGCAGTTCTTC
TRBJ2-2 | - | - | TRBV7-2 | CASSLGIGELFF | TGTGCCAGCAGCTTAGGTATCGGGGAGCTGTTTTTT
TRBJ2-6 | - | - | TRBV7-9 | CASSFRHGDGNVLTF | TGTGCCAGCAGCTTTCGTCACGGAGACGGCAACGTCCTGACTTTC
TRBJ2-7 | - | TRBD1 | TRBV7-9 | CASSSRDRGYEQYF | TGTGCCAGCAGCTCCCGGGACAGGGGTTACGAGCAGTACTTC
TRBJ2-5 | once | - | TRBV6-6 | CASSYSRQLEPYF | TGTGCCAGCAGTTACTCGAGACAGTTAGAACCGTACTTC
TRBJ1-5 | - | - | TRBV15 | CATSREGAGFGNQPQHF | TGTGCCACCAGCAGAGAAGGAGCAGGGTTTGGCAATCAGCCCCAGCATTTT
TRBJ2-1 | - | - | TRBV28 | CASTLAGLTQSEQFF | TGTGCCAGCACTCTGGCGGGGTTAACTCAGAGTGAGCAGTTCTTC
TRBJ2-7 | - | TRBD2 | TRBV7-2 | CASSPRSGGSYEQYF | TGTGCCAGCAGCCCTAGGAGCGGGGGATCCTACGAGCAGTACTTC
TRBJ2-5 | - | - | TRBV5-1 | CASSLALGRETQYF | TGCGCCAGCAGCTTGGCCCTGGGGAGAGAGACCCAGTACTTC
TRBJ2-7 | - | - | TRBV28 | CATSAGTKYEQYF | TGTGCCACCTCAGCCGGGACAAAATACGAGCAGTACTTC
TRBJ1-4 | - | - | TRBV2 | CASTSGAGNEKLFF | TGTGCCAGCACGTCAGGGGCAGGAAATGAAAAACTGTTTTTT
TRBJ2-5 | - | TRBD1 | TRBV9 | CASSIGQGEETQYF | TGTGCCAGCAGCATTGGACAGGGCGAAGAGACCCAGTACTTC
TRBJ2-6 | - | - | TRBV3-1/TRBV3-2 | CASSQEGRPLSGGRSGANVLTF | TGTGCCAGCAGCCAAGAGGGCAGGCCCCTAAGCGGCGGGCGCTCTGGGGCCAACGTCCTGACTTTC
TRBJ1-2 | - | TRBD1 | TRBV7-9 | CASSLGTGYGYTF | TGTGCCAGCAGCTTAGGGACAGGGTATGGCTACACCTTC
TRBJ2-3 | - | TRBD2 | TRBV19 | CASSAPRGRPRTSTDTQYF | TGTGCCAGTAGTGCCCCACGCGGGAGACCGCGTACTAGCACAGATACGCAGTATTTT
TRBJ2-2 | - | TRBD2 | TRBV5-4 | CASSFLAGTHTGELFF | TGTGCCAGCAGCTTTCTAGCGGGGACTCACACCGGGGAGCTGTTTTTT